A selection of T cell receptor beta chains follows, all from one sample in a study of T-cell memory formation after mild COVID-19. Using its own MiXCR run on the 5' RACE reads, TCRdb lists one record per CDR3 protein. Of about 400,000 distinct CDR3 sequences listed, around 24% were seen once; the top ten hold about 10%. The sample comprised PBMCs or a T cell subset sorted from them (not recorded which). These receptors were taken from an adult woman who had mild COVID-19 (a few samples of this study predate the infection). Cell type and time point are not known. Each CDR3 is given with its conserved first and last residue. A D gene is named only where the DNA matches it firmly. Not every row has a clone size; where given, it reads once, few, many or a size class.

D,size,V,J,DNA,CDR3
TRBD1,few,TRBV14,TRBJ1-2,TGTGCCAGCAGCCAGGCCCGGCTACAGGGGGATAGGGATGGCTACACCTTC,CASSQARLQGDRDGYTF
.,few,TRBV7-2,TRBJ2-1,TGTGCCAGCAGCAGGACTGACAATGAGCAGTTCTTC,CASSRTDNEQFF
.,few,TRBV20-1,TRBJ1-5,TGCAGTGCAAAACAGGGCGGCAATCAGCCCCAGCATTTT,CSAKQGGNQPQHF
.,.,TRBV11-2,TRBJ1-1,TGTGCCAGCAGCCGGTGGGGCACTGAAGCTTTCTTT,CASSRWGTEAFF
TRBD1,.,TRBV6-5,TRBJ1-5,TGTGCCAGCAGGACGGACAGGGGGCATCAGCCCCAGCATTTT,CASRTDRGHQPQHF
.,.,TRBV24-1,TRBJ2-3,TGTGCCACCAGTGCCGGGTACAGGAGCACAGATACGCAGTATTTT,CATSAGYRSTDTQYF
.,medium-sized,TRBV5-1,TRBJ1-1,TGCGCCAGCAGCTTTTGGGGGACTAACACTGAAGCTTTCTTT,CASSFWGTNTEAFF
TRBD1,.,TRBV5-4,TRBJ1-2,TGTGCCAGCAGCGTAACAGGGGCCACTGGGGGCTACACCTTC,CASSVTGATGGYTF
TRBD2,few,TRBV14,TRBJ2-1,TGTGCCACTAAGAGGGTGGCGGGAGTCGTCAACAATGAGCAGTTCTTC,CATKRVAGVVNNEQFF
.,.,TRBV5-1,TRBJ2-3,TGCGCCAGCAGTAGGGAAAGAGACTCGCAGTATTTT,CASSRERDSQYF
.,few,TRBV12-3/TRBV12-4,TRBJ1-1,TGTGCCAGCAGTTCCGGACGGGACACTGAAGCTTTCTTT,CASSSGRDTEAFF
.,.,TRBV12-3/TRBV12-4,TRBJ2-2,TGTGCCAGCACCTCTTTTGGGACGACGAACACCGGGGAGCTGTTTTTT,CASTSFGTTNTGELFF